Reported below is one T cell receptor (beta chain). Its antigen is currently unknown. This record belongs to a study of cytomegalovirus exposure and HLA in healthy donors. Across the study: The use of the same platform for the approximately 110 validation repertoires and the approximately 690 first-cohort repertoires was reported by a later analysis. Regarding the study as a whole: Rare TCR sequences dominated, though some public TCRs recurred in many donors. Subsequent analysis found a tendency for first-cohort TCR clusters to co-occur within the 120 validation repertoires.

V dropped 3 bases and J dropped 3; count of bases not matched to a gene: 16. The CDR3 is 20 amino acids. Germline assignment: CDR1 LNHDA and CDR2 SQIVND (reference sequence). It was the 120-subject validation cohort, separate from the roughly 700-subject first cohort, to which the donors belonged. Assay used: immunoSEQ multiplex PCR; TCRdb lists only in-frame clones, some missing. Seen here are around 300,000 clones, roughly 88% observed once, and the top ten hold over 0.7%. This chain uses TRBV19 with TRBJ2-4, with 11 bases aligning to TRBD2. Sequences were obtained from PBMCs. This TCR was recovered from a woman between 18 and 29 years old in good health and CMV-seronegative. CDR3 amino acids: CASSMEGLPLAGVGKNIQYF. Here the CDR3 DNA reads TGTGCCAGTAGTATGGAGGGCCTACCACTAGCGGGAGTCGGCAAAAACATTCAGTACTTC.